This TCR beta chain stems from a study of T cell repertoires in cytomegalovirus infection. Study-wide background: CMV infection together with matching HLA type was indicated by public TCR beta signatures.

The CDR3 is 13 residues long. In germline, CDR1 is DFQATT, CDR2 SNEGSKA (reference sequence). V trimming: 7 bases; J trimming: 5 bases; junction bases outside the gene matches: 6. TCRdb re-derived calls from the reads in MiXCR, one entry per CDR3 protein. The table lists more than 400,000 distinct CDR3 sequences, around 27% of them singletons. The receptor was derived from a human donor in good health (CMV status not recorded). Some clones in this sample may be carry-over from other donors' samples. Sample: PBMCs. The chain carries TRBV20-1 and TRBJ2-2, with 8 bases matching TRBD2. CDR3 residues: CSVSGGATGELFF. DNA for the CDR3: TGCAGTGTATCGGGAGGGGCGACCGGGGAGCTGTTTTTT.